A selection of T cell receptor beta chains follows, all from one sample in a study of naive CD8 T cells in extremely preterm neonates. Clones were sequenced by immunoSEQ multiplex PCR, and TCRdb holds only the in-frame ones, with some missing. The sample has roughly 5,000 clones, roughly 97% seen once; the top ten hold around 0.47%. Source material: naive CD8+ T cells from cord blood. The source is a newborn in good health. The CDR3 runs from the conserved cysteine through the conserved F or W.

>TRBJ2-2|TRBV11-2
CASSLVAGTGELFF
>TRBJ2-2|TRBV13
CASSYSPGEGTGELFF
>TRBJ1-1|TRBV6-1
CASSEFRGTGGTEAFF
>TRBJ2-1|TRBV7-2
CASSSGGGGEQFF
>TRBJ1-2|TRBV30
CAWRQRDTANYGYTF
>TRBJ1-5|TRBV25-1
CASSGQGNQPQHF
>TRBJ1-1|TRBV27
CASPGGGRGPMNTEAFF
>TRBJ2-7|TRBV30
CALRDSHYEQYF
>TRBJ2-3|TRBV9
CASSVGSFTDTQYF
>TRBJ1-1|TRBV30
CVSQGRGSEAFF
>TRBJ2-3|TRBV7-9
CASSPQEDTQYF
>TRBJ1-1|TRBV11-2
CASSLWTQSGSRMAFF
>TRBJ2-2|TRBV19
CASSHRAGGPTGELFF
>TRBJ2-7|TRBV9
CASSVGQGVLYEQYF
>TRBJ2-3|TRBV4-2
CASSQDPTGVGTDTQYF
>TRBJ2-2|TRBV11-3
CASSSSPSGANTGELFF
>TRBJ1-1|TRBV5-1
CASSLGQFGTEAFF
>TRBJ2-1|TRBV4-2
CASSQDGLSSYNEQFF
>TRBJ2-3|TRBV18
CASSPGTSGASGTDTQYF
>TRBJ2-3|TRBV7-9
CASSLSGRAGADTQYF
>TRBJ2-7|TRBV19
CASTPRERGGPDEQYF
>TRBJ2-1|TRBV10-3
CAIVLGDQQFF
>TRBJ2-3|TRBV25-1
CASTQTGAGDTQYF
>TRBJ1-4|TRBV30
CAWAPGERNEKLFF
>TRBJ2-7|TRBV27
CASSHDSTYEQYF
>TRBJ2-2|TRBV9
CASSGLGQGVSPGELFF
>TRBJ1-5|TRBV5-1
CASSLRQGSQPQHF
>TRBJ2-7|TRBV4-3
CASSPGLAGGIGSYEQYF
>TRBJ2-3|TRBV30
CAWNLDYSDTQYF
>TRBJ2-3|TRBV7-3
CASSLTPLATTTDTQYF
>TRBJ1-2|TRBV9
CASSAGTGAAYGYTF
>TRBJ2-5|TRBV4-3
CASSQATGDQETQYF
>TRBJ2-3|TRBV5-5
CASSLGLAGGYDTQYF
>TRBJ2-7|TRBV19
CASSQGHEQYF
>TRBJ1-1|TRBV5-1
CASSFSGPMNTEAFF
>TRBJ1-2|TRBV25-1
CASSEYKGGYTF
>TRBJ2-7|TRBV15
CATSSFSGTGRGEQYF